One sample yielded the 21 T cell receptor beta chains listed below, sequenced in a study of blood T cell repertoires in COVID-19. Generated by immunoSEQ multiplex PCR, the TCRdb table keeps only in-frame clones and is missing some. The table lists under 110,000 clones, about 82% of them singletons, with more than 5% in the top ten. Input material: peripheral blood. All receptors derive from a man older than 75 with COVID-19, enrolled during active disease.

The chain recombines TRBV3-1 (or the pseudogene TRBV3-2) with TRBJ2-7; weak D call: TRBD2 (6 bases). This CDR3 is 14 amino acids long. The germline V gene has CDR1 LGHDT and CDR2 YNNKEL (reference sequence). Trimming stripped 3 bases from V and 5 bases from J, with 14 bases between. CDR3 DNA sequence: TGTGCCAGCAGCCACGCGGGACCAGACGACGAGCAGTACTTC. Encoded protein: CASSHAGPDDEQYF.

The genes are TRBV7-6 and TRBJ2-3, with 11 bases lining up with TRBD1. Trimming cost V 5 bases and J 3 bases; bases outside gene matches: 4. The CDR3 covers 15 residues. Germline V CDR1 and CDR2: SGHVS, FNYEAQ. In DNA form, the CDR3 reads TGTGCCAGCAGCCGGGGACAGGGGGGGACAGATACGCAGTATTTT. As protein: CASSRGQGGTDTQYF.

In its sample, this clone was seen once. CDR3 loop: CASSPGVAGTYEQYF. Here the CDR3 DNA reads TGTGCCAGCTCACCGGGAGTAGCGGGAACCTACGAGCAGTACTTC. The chain combines TRBV18 with TRBJ2-7; 8 nucleotides match TRBD2. Germline CDR1 is KGHSH and CDR2 is LQKENI. CDR3 size: 15 residues. The trim removed 3 bases at V and 2 bases at J, leaving 6 bases unmatched.

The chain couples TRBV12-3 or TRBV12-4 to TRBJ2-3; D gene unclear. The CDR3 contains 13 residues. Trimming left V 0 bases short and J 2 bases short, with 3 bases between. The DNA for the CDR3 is TGTGCCAGCAGTTTAGCCCACACAGATACGCAGTATTTT. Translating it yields CASSLAHTDTQYF.

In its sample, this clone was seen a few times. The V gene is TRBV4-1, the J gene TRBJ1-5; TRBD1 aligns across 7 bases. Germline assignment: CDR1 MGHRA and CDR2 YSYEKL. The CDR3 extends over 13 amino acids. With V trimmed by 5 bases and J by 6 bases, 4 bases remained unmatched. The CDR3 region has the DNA TGCGCCAGCAGCGAGGACAGGTCTCAGCCCCAGCATTTT. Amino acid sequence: CASSEDRSQPQHF.

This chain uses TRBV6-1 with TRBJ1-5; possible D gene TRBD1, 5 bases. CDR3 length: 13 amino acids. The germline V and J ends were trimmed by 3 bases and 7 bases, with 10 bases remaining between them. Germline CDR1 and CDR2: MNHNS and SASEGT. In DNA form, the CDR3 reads TGTGCCAGCAGTGACAGGGCCCGACAGCCCCAGCATTTT. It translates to CASSDRARQPQHF.

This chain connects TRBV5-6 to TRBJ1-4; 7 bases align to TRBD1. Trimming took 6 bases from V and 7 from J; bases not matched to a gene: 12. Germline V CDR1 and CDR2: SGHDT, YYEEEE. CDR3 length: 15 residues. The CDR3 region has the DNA TGTGCCAGCACTCCCAACAGGGGCGGAGGTGAAAAACTGTTTTTT. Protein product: CASTPNRGGGEKLFF.

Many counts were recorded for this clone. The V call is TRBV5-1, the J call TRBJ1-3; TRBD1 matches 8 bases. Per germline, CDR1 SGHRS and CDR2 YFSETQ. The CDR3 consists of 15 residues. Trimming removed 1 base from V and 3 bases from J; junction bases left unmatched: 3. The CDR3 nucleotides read TGCGCCAGCAGCTTGCAGGGGGCGAATGGAAACACCATATATTTT. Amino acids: CASSLQGANGNTIYF.

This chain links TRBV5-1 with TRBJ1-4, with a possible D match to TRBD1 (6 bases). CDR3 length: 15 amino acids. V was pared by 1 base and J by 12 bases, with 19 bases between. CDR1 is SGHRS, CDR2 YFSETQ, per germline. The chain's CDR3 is CASSLTTRGAAELFF. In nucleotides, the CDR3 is TGCGCCAGCAGCTTGACCACTCGGGGGGCCGCGGAACTGTTTTTT.

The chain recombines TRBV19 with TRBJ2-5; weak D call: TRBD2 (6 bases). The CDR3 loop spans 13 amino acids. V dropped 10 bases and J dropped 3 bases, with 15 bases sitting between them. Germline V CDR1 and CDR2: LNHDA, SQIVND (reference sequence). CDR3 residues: CATQRGLKETQYF. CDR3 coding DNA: TGTGCCACCCAAAGGGGACTTAAAGAGACCCAGTACTTC.

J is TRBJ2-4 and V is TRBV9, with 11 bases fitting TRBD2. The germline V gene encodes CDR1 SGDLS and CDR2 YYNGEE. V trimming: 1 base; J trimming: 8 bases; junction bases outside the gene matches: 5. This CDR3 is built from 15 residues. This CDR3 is CASSVLAGGQDIQYF. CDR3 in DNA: TGTGCCAGCAGCGTACTAGCGGGAGGCCAAGACATTCAGTACTTC.

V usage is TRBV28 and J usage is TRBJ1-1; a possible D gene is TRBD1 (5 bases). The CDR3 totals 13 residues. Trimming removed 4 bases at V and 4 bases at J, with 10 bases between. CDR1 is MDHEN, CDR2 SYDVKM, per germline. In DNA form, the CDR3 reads TGTGCCAGCAGTTCAGACAGCAGCACTGAAGCTTTCTTT. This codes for CASSSDSSTEAFF.

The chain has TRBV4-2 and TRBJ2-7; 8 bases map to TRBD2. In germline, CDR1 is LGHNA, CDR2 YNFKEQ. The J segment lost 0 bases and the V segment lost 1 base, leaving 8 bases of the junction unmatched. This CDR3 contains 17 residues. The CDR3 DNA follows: TGTGCCAGCAGCCAAGTCGGAGCGGGAGACCGCTCCTACGAGCAGTACTTC. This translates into CASSQVGAGDRSYEQYF.

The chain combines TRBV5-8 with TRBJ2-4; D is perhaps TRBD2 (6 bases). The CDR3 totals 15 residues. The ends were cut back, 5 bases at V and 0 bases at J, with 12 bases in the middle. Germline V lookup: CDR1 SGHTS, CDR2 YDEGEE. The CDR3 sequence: CASRGGNLAKNIQYF. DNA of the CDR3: TGTGCCAGCAGAGGAGGGAACCTAGCCAAAAACATTCAGTACTTC.

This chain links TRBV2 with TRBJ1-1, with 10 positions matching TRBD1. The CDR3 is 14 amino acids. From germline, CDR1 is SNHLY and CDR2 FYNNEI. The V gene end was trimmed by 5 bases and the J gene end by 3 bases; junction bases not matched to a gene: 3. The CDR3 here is CASSTGQGDTEAFF. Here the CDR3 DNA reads TGTGCCAGCAGTACCGGACAGGGGGACACTGAAGCTTTCTTT.

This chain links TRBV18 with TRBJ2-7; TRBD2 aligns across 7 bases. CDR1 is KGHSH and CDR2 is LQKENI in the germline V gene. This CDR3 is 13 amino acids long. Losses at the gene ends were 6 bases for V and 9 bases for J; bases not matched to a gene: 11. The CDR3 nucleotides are TGTGCCAGCTCCCGCGACCACCGCGGGGGGCAGTACTTC. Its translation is CASSRDHRGGQYF.

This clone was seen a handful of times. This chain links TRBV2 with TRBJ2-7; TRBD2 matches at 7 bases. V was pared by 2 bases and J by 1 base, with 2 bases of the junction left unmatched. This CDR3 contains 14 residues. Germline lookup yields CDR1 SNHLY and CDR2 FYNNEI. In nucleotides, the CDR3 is TGTGCCAGCAGTGAAATGGGACTATCCTACGAGCAGTACTTC. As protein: CASSEMGLSYEQYF.

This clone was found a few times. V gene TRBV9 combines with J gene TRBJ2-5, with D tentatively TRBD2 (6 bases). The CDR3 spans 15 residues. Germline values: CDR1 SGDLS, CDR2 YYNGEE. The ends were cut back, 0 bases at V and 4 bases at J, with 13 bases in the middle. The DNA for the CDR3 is TGTGCCAGCAGCGTAGCTGGGTTGGAGGGAGAGACCCAGTACTTC. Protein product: CASSVAGLEGETQYF.

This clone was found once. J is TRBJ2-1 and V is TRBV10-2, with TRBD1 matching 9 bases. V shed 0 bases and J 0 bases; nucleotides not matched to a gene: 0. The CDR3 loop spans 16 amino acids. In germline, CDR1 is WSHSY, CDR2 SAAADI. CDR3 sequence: CASSESQGASYNEQFF. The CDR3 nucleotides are TGCGCCAGCAGTGAGTCACAGGGGGCCTCCTACAATGAGCAGTTCTTC.

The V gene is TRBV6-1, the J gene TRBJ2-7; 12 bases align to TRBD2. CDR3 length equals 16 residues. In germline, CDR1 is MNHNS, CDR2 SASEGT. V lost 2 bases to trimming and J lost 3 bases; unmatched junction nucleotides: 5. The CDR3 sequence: CASSEIWTSGIYEQYF. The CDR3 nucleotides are TGTGCCAGCAGTGAAATTTGGACTAGCGGGATCTACGAGCAGTACTTC.

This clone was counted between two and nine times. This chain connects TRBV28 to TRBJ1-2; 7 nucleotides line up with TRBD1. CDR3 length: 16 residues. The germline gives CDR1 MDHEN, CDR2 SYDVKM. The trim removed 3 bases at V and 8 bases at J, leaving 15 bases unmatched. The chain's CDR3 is CASSFSPEGGVAGYTF. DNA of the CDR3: TGTGCCAGCAGTTTCTCCCCGGAAGGGGGCGTAGCAGGCTACACCTTC.